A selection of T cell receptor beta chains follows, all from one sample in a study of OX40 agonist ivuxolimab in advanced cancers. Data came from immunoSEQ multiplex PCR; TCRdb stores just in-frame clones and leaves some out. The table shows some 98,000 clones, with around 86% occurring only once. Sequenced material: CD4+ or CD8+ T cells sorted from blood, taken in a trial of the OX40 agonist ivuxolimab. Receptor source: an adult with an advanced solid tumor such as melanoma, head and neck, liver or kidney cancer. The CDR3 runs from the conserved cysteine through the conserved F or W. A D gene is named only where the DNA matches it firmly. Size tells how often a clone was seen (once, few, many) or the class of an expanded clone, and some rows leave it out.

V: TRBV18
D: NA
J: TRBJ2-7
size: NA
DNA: TGTGCCAGCTCAGATCCGGGCGGCAGTGAGCAGTACTTC
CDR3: CASSDPGGSEQYF

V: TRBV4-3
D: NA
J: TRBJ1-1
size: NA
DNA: TGCGCCAGCAGCCAGAGGGACACCAACACTGAAGCTTTCTTT
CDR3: CASSQRDTNTEAFF

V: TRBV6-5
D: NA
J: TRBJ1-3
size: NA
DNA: TGTGCCAGCAGTTACTCGAGGGGAACTGGAAACACCATATATTTT
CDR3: CASSYSRGTGNTIYF

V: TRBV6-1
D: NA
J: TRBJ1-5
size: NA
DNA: TGTGCCAGCAGTAAAGAGAGGTTATGGACTCAGCCCCAGCATTTT
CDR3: CASSKERLWTQPQHF

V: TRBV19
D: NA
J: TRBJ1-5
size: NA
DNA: TGTGCCAGTAGTACCCAGGGGACCAATCAGCCCCAGCATTTT
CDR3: CASSTQGTNQPQHF

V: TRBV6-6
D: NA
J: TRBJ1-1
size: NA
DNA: TGTGCCAGCAGCCCTGGACAGTTCATGAACACTGAAGCTTTCTTT
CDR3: CASSPGQFMNTEAFF

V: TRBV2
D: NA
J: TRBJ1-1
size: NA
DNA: TGTGCCAGCAGTGACGCAGGGCGCGTAGCTTTCTTT
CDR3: CASSDAGRVAFF

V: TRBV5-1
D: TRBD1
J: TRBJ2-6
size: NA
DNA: TGCGCCAGCAGCTTGACAGGGGCTGGGGCCAACGTCCTGACTTTC
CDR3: CASSLTGAGANVLTF

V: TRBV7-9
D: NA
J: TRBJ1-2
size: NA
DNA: TGTGCCAGCAGCGCACAGGGCGCTAACTATGGCTACACCTTC
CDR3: CASSAQGANYGYTF

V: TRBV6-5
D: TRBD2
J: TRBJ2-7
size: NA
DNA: TGTGCCAGCAGGATTGGGACTAGTTCGTACGAGCAGTACTTC
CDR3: CASRIGTSSYEQYF

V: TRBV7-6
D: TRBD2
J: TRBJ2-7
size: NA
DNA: TGTGCCAGCAGCTTAGGCGGGACTAGCGGACAAGGCCCCTACGAGCAGTACTTC
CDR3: CASSLGGTSGQGPYEQYF

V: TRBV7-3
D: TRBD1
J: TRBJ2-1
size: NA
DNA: TGTGCCAGCAGCCCCGGGACAGGGGGTGCTAGCTCCTACAATGAGCAGTTCTTC
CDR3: CASSPGTGGASSYNEQFF

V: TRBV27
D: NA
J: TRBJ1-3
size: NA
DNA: TGTGCCAGCAGTATGGGACGGCTCTCTGGAAACACCATATATTTT
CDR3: CASSMGRLSGNTIYF

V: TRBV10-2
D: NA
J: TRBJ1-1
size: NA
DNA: TGCGCCAGCAGTGCTCATAACACTGAAGCTTTCTTT
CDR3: CASSAHNTEAFF

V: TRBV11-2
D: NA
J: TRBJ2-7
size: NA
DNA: TGTGCCAGCAGCGTTCGCTCAAGCTCCCCCTACGAGCAGTACTTC
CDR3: CASSVRSSSPYEQYF

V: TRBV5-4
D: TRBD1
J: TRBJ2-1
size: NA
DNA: TGTGCCAGCAGCTTTCTAACAGGGGGCCGAGGGAATGAGCAGTTCTTC
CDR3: CASSFLTGGRGNEQFF

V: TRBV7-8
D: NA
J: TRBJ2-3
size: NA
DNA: TGTGCCAGCAGCGAAAAACGAGGGGGTCACACAGATACGCAGTATTTT
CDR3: CASSEKRGGHTDTQYF

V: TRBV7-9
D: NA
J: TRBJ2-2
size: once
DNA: TGTGCCAGCAGCTTAGGGGCCCCAGATACCGGGGAGCTGTTTTTT
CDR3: CASSLGAPDTGELFF

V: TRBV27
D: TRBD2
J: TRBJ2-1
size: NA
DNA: TGTGCCAGCAGTTTGTCCGCGGCTAGCGGGGGGCAGGGTGAGCAGTTCTTC
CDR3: CASSLSAASGGQGEQFF

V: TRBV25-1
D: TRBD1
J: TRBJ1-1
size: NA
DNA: TGTGCCAGCAGACAGGGGGCCGGCACTGAAGCTTTCTTT
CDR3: CASRQGAGTEAFF

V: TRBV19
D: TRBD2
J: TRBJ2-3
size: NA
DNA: TGTGCCAGTAGTACGACTAGCGGGGTAACAGATACGCAGTATTTT
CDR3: CASSTTSGVTDTQYF

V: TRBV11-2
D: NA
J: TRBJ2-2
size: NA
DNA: TGTGCCAGCAGCCCTCAAAATAGAGGCACCGGGGAGCTGTTTTTT
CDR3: CASSPQNRGTGELFF

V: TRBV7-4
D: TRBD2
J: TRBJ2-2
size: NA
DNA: TGTGCCAGCACCTCCTCGAGGACTAGCGTTACCGGGGAGCTGTTTTTT
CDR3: CASTSSRTSVTGELFF

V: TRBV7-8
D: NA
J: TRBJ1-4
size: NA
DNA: TGTGCCAGCAGCTGGACAACAACTAATGAAAAACTGTTTTTT
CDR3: CASSWTTTNEKLFF

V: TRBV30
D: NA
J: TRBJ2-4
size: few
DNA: TGTGCCTGGAGGCCGGTCTACCGCAGCATTCAGTACTTC
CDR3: CAWRPVYRSIQYF

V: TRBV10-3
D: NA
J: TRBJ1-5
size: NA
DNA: TGTGCCATCAGGGAGGGAGACGGAAATCAGCCCCAGCATTTT
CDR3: CAIREGDGNQPQHF

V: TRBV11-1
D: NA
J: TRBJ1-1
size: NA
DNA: TGTGCCAGCAGCTTGGGGCGGCTGAACACTGAAGCTTTCTTT
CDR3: CASSLGRLNTEAFF

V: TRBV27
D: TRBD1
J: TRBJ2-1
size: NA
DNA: TGTGCCAGCAGAGCCAGACAGGGGGCACCCAATGAGCAGTTCTTC
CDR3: CASRARQGAPNEQFF

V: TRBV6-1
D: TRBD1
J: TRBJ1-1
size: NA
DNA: TGTGCCAGCAGTGAGCCAACAGGGGGGAGGAACACTGAAGCTTTCTTT
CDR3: CASSEPTGGRNTEAFF

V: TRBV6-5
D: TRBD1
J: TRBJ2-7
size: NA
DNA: TGTGCCAGCAGTTACGGTCAGGGGGCCTCCTACGAGCAGTACTTC
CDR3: CASSYGQGASYEQYF

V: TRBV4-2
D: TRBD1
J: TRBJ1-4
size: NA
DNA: TGTGCCAGCAGCCAAAAGATGGACAGGGGTTATGAAAAACTGTTTTTT
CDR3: CASSQKMDRGYEKLFF

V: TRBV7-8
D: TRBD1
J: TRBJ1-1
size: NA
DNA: TGTGCCAGCAGCCACAGACAGGGCGGAGCTTTCTTT
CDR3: CASSHRQGGAFF

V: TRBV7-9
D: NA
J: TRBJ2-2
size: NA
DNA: TGTGCCAGCAGCTTAGATCGGGGGTTCACCGGGGAGCTGTTTTTT
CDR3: CASSLDRGFTGELFF

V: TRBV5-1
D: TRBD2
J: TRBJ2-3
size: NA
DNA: TGCGCCGGTAGCGGGGGGAACCCAACAGATACGCAGTATTTT
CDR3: CAGSGGNPTDTQYF

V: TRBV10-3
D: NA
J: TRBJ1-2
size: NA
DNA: TGTGCCATCTTCGGGGATGGCTACACCTTC
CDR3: CAIFGDGYTF

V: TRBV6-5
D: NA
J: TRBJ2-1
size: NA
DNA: TGTGCCAGCATCAACCCACGGGGCAACAATGAGCAGTTCTTC
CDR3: CASINPRGNNEQFF

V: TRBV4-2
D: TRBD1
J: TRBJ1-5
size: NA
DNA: TGTGCCAGCAGCCCCAGACAGGGGGGCCAGCCCCAGCATTTT
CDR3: CASSPRQGGQPQHF

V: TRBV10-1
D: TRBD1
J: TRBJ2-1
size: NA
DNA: TGCGCCAGCAACATAGGGACAGGGCCCTACAATGAGCAGTTCTTC
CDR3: CASNIGTGPYNEQFF

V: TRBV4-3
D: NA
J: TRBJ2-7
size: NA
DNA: TGCGCCAGCAGCCAAGTTGCGGGGTTCGGCAACGAGCAGTACTTC
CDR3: CASSQVAGFGNEQYF

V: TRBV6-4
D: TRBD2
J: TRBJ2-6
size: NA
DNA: TGTGCCAGCAGTGAGGGGAGGGGCGCCTCTGGGGCCAACGTCCTGACTTTC
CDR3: CASSEGRGASGANVLTF

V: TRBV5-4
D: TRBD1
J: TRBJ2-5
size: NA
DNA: TGTGCCAGCAGCCAGGGACAGGGGCGCGAGACCCAGTACTTC
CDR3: CASSQGQGRETQYF

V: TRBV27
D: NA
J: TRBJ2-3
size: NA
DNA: TGTGCCAGCAGTTTATATGTGCTAGGGGCAGATACGCAGTATTTT
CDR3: CASSLYVLGADTQYF

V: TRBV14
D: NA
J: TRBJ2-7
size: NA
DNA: TGTGCCAGCAGCTTCCAATCCGGAGGTACCTACGAGCAGTACTTC
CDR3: CASSFQSGGTYEQYF

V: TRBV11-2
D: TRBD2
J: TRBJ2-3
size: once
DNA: TGTGCCAGCAGCCGCCGGACTAGCGGGGGATCAGATACGCAGTATTTT
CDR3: CASSRRTSGGSDTQYF

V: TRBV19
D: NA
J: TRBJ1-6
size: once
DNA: TGTGCCAGTAGTTCGGGGGACCCGCCGCCCCTCCACTTT
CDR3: CASSSGDPPPLHF

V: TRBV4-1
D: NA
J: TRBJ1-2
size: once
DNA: TGCGCCAGCAGCCTCCTCGAGGGAGATGGCTACACCTTC
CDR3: CASSLLEGDGYTF

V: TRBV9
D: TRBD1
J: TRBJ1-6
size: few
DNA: TGTGCCAGCAGCGTAGGAGGGACAGGGTTAACACCCCTCCACTTT
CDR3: CASSVGGTGLTPLHF

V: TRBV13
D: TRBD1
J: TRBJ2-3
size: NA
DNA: TGTGCCAGCAGCGAAGGGGGACAGGGGCCCGATACGCAGTATTTT
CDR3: CASSEGGQGPDTQYF

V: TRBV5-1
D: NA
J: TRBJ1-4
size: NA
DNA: TGCGCCAGCAGCTTGGAGGCGGACAGTTTAAAACTGTTTTTT
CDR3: CASSLEADSLKLFF

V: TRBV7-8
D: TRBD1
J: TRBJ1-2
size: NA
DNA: TGTGCCAGCAGCTCCCGGACAGGGGCTGGCTACACCTTC
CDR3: CASSSRTGAGYTF

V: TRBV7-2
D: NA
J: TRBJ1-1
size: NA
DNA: TGTGCCAGCAGCTTAGAAAGACAGTCATTATTAGCTTTCTTT
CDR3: CASSLERQSLLAFF

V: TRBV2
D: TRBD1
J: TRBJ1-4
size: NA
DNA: TGTGCCAGCAGTGCCGGGACAGGGACAGGAGGGAATGAAAAACTGTTTTTT
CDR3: CASSAGTGTGGNEKLFF